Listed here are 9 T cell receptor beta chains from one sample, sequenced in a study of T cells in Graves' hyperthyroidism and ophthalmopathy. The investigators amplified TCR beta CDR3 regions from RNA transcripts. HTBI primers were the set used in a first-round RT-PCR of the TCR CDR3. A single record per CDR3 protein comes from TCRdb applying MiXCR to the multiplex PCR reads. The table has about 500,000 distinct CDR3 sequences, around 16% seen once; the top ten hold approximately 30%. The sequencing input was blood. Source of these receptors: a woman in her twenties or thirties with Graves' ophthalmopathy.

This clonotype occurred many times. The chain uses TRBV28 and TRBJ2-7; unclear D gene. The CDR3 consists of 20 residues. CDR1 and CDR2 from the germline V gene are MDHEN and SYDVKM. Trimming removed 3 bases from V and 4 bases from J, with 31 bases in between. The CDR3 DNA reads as TGTGCCAGCAGTTTCACCCAAGGGTTGGGTCGGAGCGAACGGGTTTACGAGCAGTACTTC. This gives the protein CASSFTQGLGRSERVYEQYF.

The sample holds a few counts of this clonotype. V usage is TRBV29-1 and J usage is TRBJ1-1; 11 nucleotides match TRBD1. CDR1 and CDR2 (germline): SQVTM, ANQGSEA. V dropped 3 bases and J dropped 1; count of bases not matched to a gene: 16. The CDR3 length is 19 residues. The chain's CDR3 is CSVEGQGVQVRTRNTEAFF. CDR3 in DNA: TGCAGCGTTGAGGGACAGGGGGTTCAGGTGAGAACCAGGAACACTGAAGCTTTCTTT.

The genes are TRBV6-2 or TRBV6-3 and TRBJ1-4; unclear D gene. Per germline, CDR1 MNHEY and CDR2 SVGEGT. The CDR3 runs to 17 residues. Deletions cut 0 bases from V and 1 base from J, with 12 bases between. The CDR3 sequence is CASSYSRGRKTNEKLFF. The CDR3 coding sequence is TGTGCCAGCAGTTACTCGAGAGGGAGAAAAACTAATGAAAAACTGTTTTTT.

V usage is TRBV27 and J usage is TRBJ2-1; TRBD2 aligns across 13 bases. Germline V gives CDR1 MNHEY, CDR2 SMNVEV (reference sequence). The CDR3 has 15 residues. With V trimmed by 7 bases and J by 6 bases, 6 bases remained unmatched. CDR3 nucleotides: TGTGCCAGCACCCTACTAGCGGGAGGGCCCAATGAGCAGTTCTTC. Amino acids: CASTLLAGGPNEQFF.

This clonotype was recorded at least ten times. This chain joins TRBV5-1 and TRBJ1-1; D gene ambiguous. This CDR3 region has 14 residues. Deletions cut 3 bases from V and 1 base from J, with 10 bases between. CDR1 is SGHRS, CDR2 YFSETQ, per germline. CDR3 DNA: TGCGCCAGCAGCTCTATGTCAGCGAACACTGAAGCTTTCTTT. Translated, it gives CASSSMSANTEAFF.

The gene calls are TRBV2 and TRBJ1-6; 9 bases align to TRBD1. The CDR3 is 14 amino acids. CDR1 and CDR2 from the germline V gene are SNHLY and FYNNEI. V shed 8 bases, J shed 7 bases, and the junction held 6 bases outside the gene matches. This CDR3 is CASAPGQGNSPLHF. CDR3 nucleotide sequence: TGTGCCAGCGCGCCGGGACAGGGAAATTCACCCCTCCACTTT.

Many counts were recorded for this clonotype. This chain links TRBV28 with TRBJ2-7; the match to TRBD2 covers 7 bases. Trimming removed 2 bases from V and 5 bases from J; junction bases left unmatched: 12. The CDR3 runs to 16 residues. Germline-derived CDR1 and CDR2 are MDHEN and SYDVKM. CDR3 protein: CASSLNPLRGSDEQYF. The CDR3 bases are TGTGCCAGCAGTTTAAATCCCCTCCGCGGGAGCGACGAGCAGTACTTC.

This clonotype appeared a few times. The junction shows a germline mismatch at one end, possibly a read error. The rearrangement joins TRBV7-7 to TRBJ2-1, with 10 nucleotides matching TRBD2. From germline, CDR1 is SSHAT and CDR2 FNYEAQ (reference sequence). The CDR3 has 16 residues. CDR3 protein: CASSLARTSGNNEQFF. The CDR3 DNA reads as TGTGCTAGCAGCTTAGCACGTACTAGCGGGAACAATGAGCAGTTCTTC.

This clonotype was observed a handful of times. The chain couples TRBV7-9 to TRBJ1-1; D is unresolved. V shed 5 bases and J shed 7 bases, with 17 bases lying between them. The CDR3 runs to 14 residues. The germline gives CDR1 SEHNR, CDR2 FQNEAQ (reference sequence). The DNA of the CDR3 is TGTGCCAGCAGCGATGTGGAATGGTTAAATGAAGCTTTCTTT. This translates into CASSDVEWLNEAFF. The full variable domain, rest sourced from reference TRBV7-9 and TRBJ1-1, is DTGVSQNPRHKITKRGQNVTFRCDPISEHNRLYWYRQTLGQGPEFLTYFQNEAQLEKSRLLSDRFSAERPKGSFSTLEIQRTEQGDSAMYLCASSDVEWLNEAFFGQGTRLTVV.